Listed here are 6 T cell receptor beta chains from one sample, sequenced in a study of CD8 T cells in ankylosing spondylitis. TCRdb reprocessed the 5' RACE reads via MiXCR and lists one record per CDR3 protein. This table holds around 250,000 distinct CDR3 sequences, approximately 12% found once. Source material: blood, either unsorted or a sorted T cell fraction (not recorded which). These receptors all come from a male donor with ankylosing spondylitis or in good health (not recorded which).

This clonotype was detected a few times. CDR3 amino acids: CASSLYQGVEAFF. DNA of the CDR3: TGTGCCAGCAGCTTATACCAGGGGGTTGAAGCTTTCTTT. The rearrangement links TRBV11-2 to TRBJ1-1, with 7 bases identical to TRBD1. Germline trimming cut 2 bases from V and 7 bases from J; bases unmatched to any gene: 4. This CDR3 region has 13 residues. CDR1 is SGHAT, CDR2 FQNNGV, per germline.

The chain couples TRBV29-1 to TRBJ1-1; D not certain. The V end lost 5 bases, the J end lost 4 bases, and 11 bases lay between the germline ends. Germline CDR1 SQVTM, CDR2 ANQGSEA. The CDR3 extends over 12 amino acids. CDR3 sequence reads: CSVSPSPTEAFF. The DNA of the CDR3 is TGCAGCGTTAGTCCCTCCCCCACTGAAGCTTTCTTT.

In this sample, this clonotype turned up many times. J is TRBJ2-7 and V is TRBV5-1; 10 bases agree with TRBD1. The CDR3 has 15 amino acids. V lost 0 bases, J lost 2 bases, and 2 bases stayed unmatched. Germline lookup yields CDR1 SGHRS and CDR2 YFSETQ. The CDR3 region has the DNA TGCGCCAGCAGCTTGGATGGGACAGGGGCCTACGAGCAGTACTTC. This gives the protein CASSLDGTGAYEQYF. Supplemented by reference TRBV5-1 and TRBJ2-7, the full variable domain reads KAGVTQTPRYLIKTRGQQVTLSCSPISGHRSVSWYQQTPGQGLQFLFEYFSETQRNKGNFPGRFSGRQFSNSRSEMNVSTLELGDSALYLCASSLDGTGAYEQYFGPGTRLTVT.

There are many counts of this clonotype. This chain connects TRBV6-1 to TRBJ1-2, with D hard to call. The CDR3 extends over 13 amino acids. V was trimmed by 3 bases and J by 4 bases, leaving 9 bases between them. The V gene's germline CDR1 is MNHNS and CDR2 SASEGT. The CDR3 region is CASSEFDLYGYTF. The DNA for the CDR3 is TGTGCCAGCAGTGAGTTCGACCTCTATGGCTACACCTTC.

The table lists this clonotype with many counts. The chain joins TRBV15 to TRBJ2-3; either TRBD1 or TRBD2 may fit D (6 bases each). Trimming left V 0 bases short and J 0 bases short, with 13 bases between. The germline CDR1 and CDR2 sequences are LNHNV and YYDKDF (reference sequence). This CDR3 is 17 amino acids long. The CDR3 spells CATSRDRGPISTDTQYF. CDR3 coding DNA: TGTGCCACCAGCAGAGATCGGGGGCCCATAAGCACAGATACGCAGTATTTT.

This clonotype was observed at least ten times. The genes are TRBV6-5 and TRBJ1-2, with no clear D. The germline CDR1 and CDR2 sequences are MNHEY and SVGAGI. Between the trimmed V and J ends, which lost 2 bases and 6 bases, there was a span of 10 bases. This CDR3 is built from 13 residues. This chain's CDR3 is CASSYRARDGYTF. DNA of the CDR3: TGTGCCAGCAGTTACAGGGCGCGTGATGGCTACACCTTC.